This TCR beta chain was sequenced for a study of T cell responses to AZD1222 COVID-19 vaccine. Study at large: Pooling covered second doses at about 4 or about 12 weeks. Whole-study results and caveats: Most donors were white British and more were female, and clonal diversity was possibly underestimated. Mapped onto spike, vaccine-associated CD4 TCRs spanned it and were dominant at 160-218 and 743-854.

A remark on this clone: The antigen is unknown.

CDR1 MNHEY and CDR2 SVGEGT come from the germline V gene. Deletions cut 4 bases from V and 0 bases from J, with 11 bases between. This CDR3 region has 15 residues. TCRdb keeps only in-frame clones here, not all; method: immunoSEQ multiplex PCR. The data contain around 180,000 clones, about 90% of them seen just once; the ten biggest clones take up less than 0.55%. This chain connects TRBV6-2 or TRBV6-3 to TRBJ2-3; TRBD2 might be the D (5 bases). Specimen: peripheral blood, collected on day 0 of AZD1222 vaccination. The receptor comes from an adult in good health. CDR3 sequence: CASSSDSSSTDTQYF. The CDR3 coding sequence is TGTGCCAGCAGTTCGGACTCATCGAGCACAGATACGCAGTATTTT.